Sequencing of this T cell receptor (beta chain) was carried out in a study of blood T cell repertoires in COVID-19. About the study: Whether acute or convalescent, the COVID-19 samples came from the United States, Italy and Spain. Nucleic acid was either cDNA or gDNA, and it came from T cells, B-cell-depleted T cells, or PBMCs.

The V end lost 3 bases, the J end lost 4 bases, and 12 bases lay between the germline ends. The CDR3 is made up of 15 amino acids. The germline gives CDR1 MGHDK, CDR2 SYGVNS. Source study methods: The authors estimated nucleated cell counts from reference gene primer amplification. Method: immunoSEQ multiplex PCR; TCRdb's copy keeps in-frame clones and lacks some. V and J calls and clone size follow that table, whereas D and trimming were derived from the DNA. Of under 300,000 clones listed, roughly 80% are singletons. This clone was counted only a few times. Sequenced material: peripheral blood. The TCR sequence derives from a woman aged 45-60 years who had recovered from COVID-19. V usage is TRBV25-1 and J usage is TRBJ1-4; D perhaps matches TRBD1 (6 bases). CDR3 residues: CASSELDSYNEKLFF. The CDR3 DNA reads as TGTGCCAGCAGTGAGCTGGACAGTTATAATGAAAAACTGTTTTTT.